This is a list of T cell receptor beta chains from one sample in a study of Ad26.COV2.S vaccination and SARS-CoV-2 variants. Using immunoSEQ multiplex PCR, the repertoire was profiled, and TCRdb retains in-frame clones only, with some absent. The data contain about 380,000 clones, 83% of them singletons. Specimen: peripheral blood, collected in a trial of Ad26.COV2.S vaccine versus placebo. These receptors were obtained from a person between 18 and 60 years old who received the Ad26.COV2.S COVID-19 vaccine or a placebo. The CDR3 runs from the conserved cysteine through the conserved F or W. D genes are given only for firm matches. Size is stated for part of the rows, as once, few or many counts, or as a class when the clone is expanded.

d_gene	abundance	v_gene	j_gene	CDR3nt	CDR3aa
TRBD1	.	TRBV7-9	TRBJ2-7	TGTGCCAGCAGCTTGGGGACAGTCACTTACGAGCAGTACTTC	CASSLGTVTYEQYF
.	.	TRBV14	TRBJ1-2	TGTGCCAGCAGCCAGGCAACAAGCTATGGCTACACCTTC	CASSQATSYGYTF
.	.	TRBV7-2	TRBJ2-1	TGTGCCAGCAGCTTAGCGATGGAATACCATGAGCAGTTCTTC	CASSLAMEYHEQFF
TRBD2	once	TRBV11-2	TRBJ2-1	TGTGCCAGCAGCCCCCGGTCGGCGGGAGTGAGGGGTGAGCAGTTCTTC	CASSPRSAGVRGEQFF
.	.	TRBV7-9	TRBJ2-7	TGTGCCAGCAGCGCTGGAACCGTCCCCGAGCAGTACTTC	CASSAGTVPEQYF
TRBD1	.	TRBV4-3	TRBJ2-6	TGCGCCAGCAGCCAACAGGACAGGGGGCTCGGGGCCAACGTCCTGACTTTC	CASSQQDRGLGANVLTF
TRBD1	.	TRBV18	TRBJ2-7	TGTGCCAGCTCACTCTCCGGGACAGGGGCGTACGAGCAGTACTTC	CASSLSGTGAYEQYF
TRBD2	.	TRBV2	TRBJ2-3	TGTGCCAGCAGGAGTAGCGGGCTAAGCACAGATACGCAGTATTTT	CASRSSGLSTDTQYF
.	.	TRBV5-1	TRBJ2-2	TGCGCCAGCAGCATACAGGGTCCCACCGGGGAGCTGTTTTTT	CASSIQGPTGELFF
TRBD2	.	TRBV7-9	TRBJ2-5	TGTGCCAGCAGCTCCCGATGGGGACTAGCGGAGTCAGAGACCCAGTACTTC	CASSSRWGLAESETQYF
TRBD2	.	TRBV4-1	TRBJ2-7	TGCGCCAGCAGCCAAGGGACTAGCGGGTTTTACGAGCAGTACTTC	CASSQGTSGFYEQYF
.	.	TRBV30	TRBJ1-5	TGTGCCTGGAGTGACGGGACCCAATCATCCCAGCATTTT	CAWSDGTQSSQHF
.	.	TRBV6-6	TRBJ2-3	TGTGCCAGCAGTTACCAGGGCACAGATACGCAGTATTTT	CASSYQGTDTQYF
.	.	TRBV19	TRBJ1-5	TGTGCCAGTACCAAAGGCGGACAGCTCAATCAGCCCCAGCATTTT	CASTKGGQLNQPQHF
.	.	TRBV11-2	TRBJ2-3	TGTGCCAGCGCGTGGAGGGGGGCAGATACGCAGTATTTT	CASAWRGADTQYF